The clone carrying this T cell receptor (beta chain) has a count of ten or more. Its antigen is as yet unknown. Arm-PCR of CDR3 regions with iRepertoire HTBI primers generated TCR beta libraries. TCRdb re-analysed the multiplex PCR reads in MiXCR, keeping a single row per CDR3 protein. The sample yields 500,000 or so distinct CDR3 sequences, roughly a sixth seen once. These data come from a study of regulatory T cells in long-lasting Graves disease. Study details: Graves' patients, newly diagnosed, had taken antithyroid drugs under 3 months.

V lost 5 bases and J lost 1, with 14 bases in between. Germline V CDR1 and CDR2: SGHTA, FQGTGA. This CDR3 comprises 15 residues. The study, taken as a whole, reports: Persistent patients had a count of shared public clonotypes (around 2,700) that exceeded that of new patients (around 910). Patients whose Graves' disease persisted exhibited lower TCR diversity than those newly diagnosed.

Time point of the sample: newly diagnosed GD, antithyroid drugs for less than 3 months. Preparation of the TCR library used RNA extracted from PBMCs. This sample also belongs to another study, concerning T cells in Graves' hyperthyroidism and ophthalmopathy.

This receptor was obtained from a middle-aged woman with Graves disease. Sequencing was performed on peripheral blood mononuclear cells (PBMCs), taken at new diagnosis, from a patient treated with antithyroid drugs. J is TRBJ1-1 and V is TRBV7-3, with D tentatively TRBD1 (5 bases). The CDR3, as DNA: TGTGCCAGCAGCCTCGGGGGGACTCAGAACACTGAAGCTTTCTTT. Its translation is CASSLGGTQNTEAFF. The entire variable domain, with the rest obtained from reference TRBV7-3 and TRBJ1-1, is as follows: GAGVSQTPSNKVTEKGKYVELRCDPISGHTALYWYRQSLGQGPEFLIYFQGTGAADDSGLPNDRFFAVRPEGSVSTLKIQRTERGDSAVYLCASSLGGTQNTEAFFGQGTRLTVV.